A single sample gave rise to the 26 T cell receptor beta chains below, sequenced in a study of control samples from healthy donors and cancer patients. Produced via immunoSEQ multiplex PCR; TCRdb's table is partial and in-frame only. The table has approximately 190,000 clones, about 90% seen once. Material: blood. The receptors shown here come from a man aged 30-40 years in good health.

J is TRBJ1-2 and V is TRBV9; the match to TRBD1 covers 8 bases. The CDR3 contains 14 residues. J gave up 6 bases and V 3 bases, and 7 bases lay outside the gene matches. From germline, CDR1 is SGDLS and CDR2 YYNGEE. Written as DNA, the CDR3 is TGTGCCAGCAGCGGTCGGACAGGGCGGCATGGCTACACCTTC. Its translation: CASSGRTGRHGYTF. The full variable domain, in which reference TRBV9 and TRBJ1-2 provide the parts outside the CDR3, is DSGVTQTPKHLITATGQRVTLRCSPRSGDLSVYWYQQSLDQGLQFLIQYYNGEERAKGNILERFSAQQFPDLHSELNLSSLELGDSALYFCASSGRTGRHGYTFGSGTRLTVV.

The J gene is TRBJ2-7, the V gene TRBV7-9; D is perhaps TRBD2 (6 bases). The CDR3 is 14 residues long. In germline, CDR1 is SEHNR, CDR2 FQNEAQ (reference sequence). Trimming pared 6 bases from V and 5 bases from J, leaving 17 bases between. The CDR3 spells CASSSNGGFHEQYF. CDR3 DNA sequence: TGTGCCAGCAGTTCGAATGGGGGGTTCCACGAGCAGTACTTC. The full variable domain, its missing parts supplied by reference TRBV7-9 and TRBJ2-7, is DTGVSQNPRHKITKRGQNVTFRCDPISEHNRLYWYRQTLGQGPEFLTYFQNEAQLEKSRLLSDRFSAERPKGSFSTLEIQRTEQGDSAMYLCASSSNGGFHEQYFGPGTRLTVT.

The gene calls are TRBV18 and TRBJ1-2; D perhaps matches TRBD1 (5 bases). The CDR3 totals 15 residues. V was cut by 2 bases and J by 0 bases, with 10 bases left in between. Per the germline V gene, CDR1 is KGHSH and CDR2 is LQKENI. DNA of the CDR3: TGTGCCAGCTCACCAATCGACAGAGCTAACTATGGCTACACCTTC. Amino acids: CASSPIDRANYGYTF.

In nucleotides, the CDR3 is TGTGCCAGCAGTTACACGCCCACAGGATTCGAGGCTTTCTTT. This gives the protein CASSYTPTGFEAFF. J is TRBJ1-1 and V is TRBV6-6; perhaps TRBD1 as D (5 bases). There are 14 residues in the CDR3. Trimming left V 2 bases short and J 11 bases short, with 18 bases between. Germline V gene data show CDR1 as MNHNY and CDR2 as SVGAGI (reference sequence).

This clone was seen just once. The CDR3, as DNA: TGTGCCTTAGCGAGGGACAGGGGCTCTTTCTTT. This sequence encodes CALARDRGSFF. V and J are TRBV30 and TRBJ1-1; 10 nucleotides align to TRBD1. V trimming: 7 bases; J trimming: 12 bases; junction bases outside the gene matches: 8. The germline CDR1 and CDR2 sequences are GTSNPN and SVGIG (reference sequence). The CDR3 is made up of 11 amino acids.

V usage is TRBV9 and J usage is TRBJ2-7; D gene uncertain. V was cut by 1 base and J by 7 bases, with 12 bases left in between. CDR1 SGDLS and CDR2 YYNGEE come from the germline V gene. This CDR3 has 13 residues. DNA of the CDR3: TGTGCCAGCAGCGTAAACCCCCCTAGTGAGCAGTACTTC. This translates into CASSVNPPSEQYF.

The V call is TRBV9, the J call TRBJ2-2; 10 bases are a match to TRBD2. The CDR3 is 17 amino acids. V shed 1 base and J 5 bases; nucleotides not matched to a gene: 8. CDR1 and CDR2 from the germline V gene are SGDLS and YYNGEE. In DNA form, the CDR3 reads TGTGCCAGCAGCGTACCTAGCGGGGGTTCGGTTACCGGGGAGCTGTTTTTT. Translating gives CASSVPSGGSVTGELFF.

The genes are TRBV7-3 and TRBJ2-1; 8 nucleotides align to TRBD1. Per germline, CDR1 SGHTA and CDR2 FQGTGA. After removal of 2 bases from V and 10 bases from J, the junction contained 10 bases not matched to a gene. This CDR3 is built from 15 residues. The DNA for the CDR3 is TGTGCCAGCAGCTTAGGCCCAGACAGGGGAAGGGAGCAGTTCTTC. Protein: CASSLGPDRGREQFF.

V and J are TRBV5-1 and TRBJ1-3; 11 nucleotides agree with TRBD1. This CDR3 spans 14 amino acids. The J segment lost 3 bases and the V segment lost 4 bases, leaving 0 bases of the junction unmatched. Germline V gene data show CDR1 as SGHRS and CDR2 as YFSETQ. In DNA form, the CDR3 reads TGCGCCAGCAGCGGGACAGGGGGTGGAAACACCATATATTTT. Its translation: CASSGTGGGNTIYF. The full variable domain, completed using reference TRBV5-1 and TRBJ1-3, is KAGVTQTPRYLIKTRGQQVTLSCSPISGHRSVSWYQQTPGQGLQFLFEYFSETQRNKGNFPGRFSGRQFSNSRSEMNVSTLELGDSALYLCASSGTGGGNTIYFGEGSWLTVV.

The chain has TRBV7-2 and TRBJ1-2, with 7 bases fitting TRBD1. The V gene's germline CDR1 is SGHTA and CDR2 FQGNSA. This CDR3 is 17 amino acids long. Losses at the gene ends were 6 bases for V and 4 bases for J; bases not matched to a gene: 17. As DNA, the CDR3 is TGTGCCAGCAGTCTTGCCGGGACAGACTTTCGGAGCTATGGCTACACCTTC. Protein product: CASSLAGTDFRSYGYTF. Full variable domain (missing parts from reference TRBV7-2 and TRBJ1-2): GAGVSQSPSNKVTEKGKDVELRCDPISGHTALYWYRQSLGQGLEFLIYFQGNSAPDKSGLPSDRFSAERTGGSVSTLTIQRTQQEDSAVYLCASSLAGTDFRSYGYTFGSGTRLTVV.

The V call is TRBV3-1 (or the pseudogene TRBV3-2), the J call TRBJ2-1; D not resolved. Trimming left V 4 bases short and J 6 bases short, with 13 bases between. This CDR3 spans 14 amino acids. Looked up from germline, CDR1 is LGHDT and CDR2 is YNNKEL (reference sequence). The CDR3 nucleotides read TGTGCCAGCAGCCCATTATCTTCGCGCAATGAGCAGTTCTTC. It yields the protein CASSPLSSRNEQFF.

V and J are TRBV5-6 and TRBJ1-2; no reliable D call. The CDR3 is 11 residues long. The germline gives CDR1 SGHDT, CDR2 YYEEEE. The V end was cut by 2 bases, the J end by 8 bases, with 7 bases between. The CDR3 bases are TGTGCCAGCAGCTTTAGGGTCGGCTACACCTTC. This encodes CASSFRVGYTF. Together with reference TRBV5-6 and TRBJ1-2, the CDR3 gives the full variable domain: DAGVTQSPTHLIKTRGQQVTLRCSPKSGHDTVSWYQQALGQGPQFIFQYYEEEERQRGNFPDRFSGHQFPNYSSELNVNALLLGDSALYLCASSFRVGYTFGSGTRLTVV.

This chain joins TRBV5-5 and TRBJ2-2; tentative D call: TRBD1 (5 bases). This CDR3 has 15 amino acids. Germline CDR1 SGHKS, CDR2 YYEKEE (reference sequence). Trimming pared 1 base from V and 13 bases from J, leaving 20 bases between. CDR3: CASSLRTGPPLGLFF. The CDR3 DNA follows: TGTGCCAGCAGCTTGAGAACAGGTCCCCCTTTAGGGCTGTTTTTT.

CDR3 nucleotides: TGTGCCAGTAAGGAGGGTAGAAATGAGCAGTTCTTC. Its translation is CASKEGRNEQFF. This chain uses TRBV19 with TRBJ2-1; tentative D call: TRBD2 (6 bases). There are 12 residues in the CDR3. V was cut by 7 bases and J by 7 bases, with 11 bases left in between. Germline values: CDR1 LNHDA, CDR2 SQIVND (reference sequence).

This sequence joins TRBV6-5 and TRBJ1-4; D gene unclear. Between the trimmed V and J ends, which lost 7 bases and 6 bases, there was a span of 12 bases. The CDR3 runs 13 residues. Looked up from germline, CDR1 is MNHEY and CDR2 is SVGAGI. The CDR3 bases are TGTGCCAGCATAGGAGGGCCCGATGAAAAACTGTTTTTT. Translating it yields CASIGGPDEKLFF.

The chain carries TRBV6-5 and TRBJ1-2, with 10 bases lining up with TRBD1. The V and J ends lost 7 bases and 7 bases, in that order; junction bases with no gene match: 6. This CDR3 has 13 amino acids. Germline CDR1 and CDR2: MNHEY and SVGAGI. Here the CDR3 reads CASNRDRGGGYTF. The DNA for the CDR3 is TGTGCCAGCAACCGGGACAGGGGAGGTGGCTACACCTTC.

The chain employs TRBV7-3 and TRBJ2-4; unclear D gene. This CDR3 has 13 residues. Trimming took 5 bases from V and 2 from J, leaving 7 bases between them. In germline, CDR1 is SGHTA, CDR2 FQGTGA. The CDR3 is CASSPGPKNIQYF. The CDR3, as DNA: TGTGCCAGCAGCCCTGGTCCCAAAAACATTCAGTACTTC.

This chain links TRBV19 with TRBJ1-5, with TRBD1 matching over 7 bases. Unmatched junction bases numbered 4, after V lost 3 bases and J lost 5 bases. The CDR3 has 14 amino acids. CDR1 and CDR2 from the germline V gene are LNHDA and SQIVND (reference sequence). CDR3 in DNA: TGTGCCAGTAGTATGATAGGGGGCGATCAGCCCCAGCATTTT. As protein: CASSMIGGDQPQHF.

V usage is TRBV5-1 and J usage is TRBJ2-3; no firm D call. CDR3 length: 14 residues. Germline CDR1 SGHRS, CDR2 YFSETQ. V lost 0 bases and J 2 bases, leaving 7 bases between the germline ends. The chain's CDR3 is CASSLDGTTDTQYF. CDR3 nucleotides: TGCGCCAGCAGCTTGGACGGAACCACAGATACGCAGTATTTT.

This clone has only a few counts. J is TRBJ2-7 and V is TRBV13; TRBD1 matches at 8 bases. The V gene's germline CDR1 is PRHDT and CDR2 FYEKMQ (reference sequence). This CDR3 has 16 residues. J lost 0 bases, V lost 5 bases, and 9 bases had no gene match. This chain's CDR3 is CASSVRQGLSSYEQYF. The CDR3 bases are TGTGCCAGCAGCGTTAGACAGGGGTTAAGCTCCTACGAGCAGTACTTC.

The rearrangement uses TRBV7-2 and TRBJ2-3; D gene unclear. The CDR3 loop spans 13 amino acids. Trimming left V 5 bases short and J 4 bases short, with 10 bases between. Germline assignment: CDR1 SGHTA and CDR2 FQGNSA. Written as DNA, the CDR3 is TGTGCCAGCAGCGACGGATGGGCAGATACGCAGTATTTT. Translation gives CASSDGWADTQYF.

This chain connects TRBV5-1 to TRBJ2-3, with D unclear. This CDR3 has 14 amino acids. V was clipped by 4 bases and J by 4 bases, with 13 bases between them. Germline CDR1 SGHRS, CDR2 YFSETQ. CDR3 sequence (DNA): TGCGCCAGCAGCCCGGCGGTGGATCCAGATACGCAGTATTTT. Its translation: CASSPAVDPDTQYF. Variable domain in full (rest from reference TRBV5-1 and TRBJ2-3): KAGVTQTPRYLIKTRGQQVTLSCSPISGHRSVSWYQQTPGQGLQFLFEYFSETQRNKGNFPGRFSGRQFSNSRSEMNVSTLELGDSALYLCASSPAVDPDTQYFGPGTRLTVL.

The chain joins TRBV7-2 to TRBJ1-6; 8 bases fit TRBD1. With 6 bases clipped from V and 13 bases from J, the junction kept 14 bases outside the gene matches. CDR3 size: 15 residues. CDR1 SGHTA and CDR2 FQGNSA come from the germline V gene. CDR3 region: CASSKTGGTVFPLHF. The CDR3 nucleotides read TGTGCCAGCAGTAAAACAGGGGGGACCGTTTTCCCCCTCCACTTT.

The CDR3 here is CASSSYRGFF. CDR3 bases: TGTGCCAGCAGCTCCTACAGGGGGTTCTTC. The rearrangement links TRBV7-9 to TRBJ2-1; 7 bases map to TRBD1. Germline V gene data show CDR1 as SEHNR and CDR2 as FQNEAQ (reference sequence). Trimming took 4 bases from V and 15 from J; bases not matched to a gene: 3. There are 10 residues in the CDR3. Combining the CDR3 with reference TRBV7-9 and TRBJ2-1 gives the whole variable domain DTGVSQNPRHKITKRGQNVTFRCDPISEHNRLYWYRQTLGQGPEFLTYFQNEAQLEKSRLLSDRFSAERPKGSFSTLEIQRTEQGDSAMYLCASSSYRGFFGPGTRLTVL.

This chain's CDR3 is CASSGQARGEKLFF. For the CDR3, the DNA is TGTGCCAGCAGCGGACAGGCCAGAGGTGAAAAACTGTTTTTT. The rearrangement uses TRBV6-2 or TRBV6-3 and TRBJ1-4; 7 bases are shared with TRBD1. CDR1 and CDR2 (germline): MNHEY, SVGEGT. J lost 7 bases, V lost 6 bases, and 8 bases had no gene match. This CDR3 contains 14 residues.

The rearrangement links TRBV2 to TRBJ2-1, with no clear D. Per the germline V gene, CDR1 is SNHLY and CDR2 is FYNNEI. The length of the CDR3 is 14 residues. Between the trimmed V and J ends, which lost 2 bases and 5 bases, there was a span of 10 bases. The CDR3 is CASSELAGNNEQFF. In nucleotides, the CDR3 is TGTGCCAGCAGTGAACTCGCTGGGAACAATGAGCAGTTCTTC.